This entry lists 8 T cell receptor beta chains sequenced from one sample in a study of blood T cell repertoires in COVID-19. Here immunoSEQ multiplex PCR was the method, and the copy in TCRdb shows in-frame clones only, minus some. Found here are around 270,000 clones, around 85% of them singletons; the top ten hold 0.87%. The sequenced material came from peripheral blood. These receptors came from a human donor with COVID-19, enrolled during active disease. The donor label of this sample is uncertain.

The genes are TRBV7-6 and TRBJ1-3, with D unclear. The germline V gene has CDR1 SGHVS and CDR2 FNYEAQ. This CDR3 region has 17 residues. V was trimmed by 5 bases and J by 2 bases, leaving 19 bases between them. CDR3: CASSPWEATAAGNTIYF. Here the CDR3 DNA reads TGTGCCAGCAGCCCCTGGGAGGCCACAGCAGCTGGAAACACCATATATTTT.

The chain links TRBV30 to TRBJ2-7; 10 nucleotides agree with TRBD2. Trimming cost V 1 base and J 5 bases; bases outside gene matches: 8. The CDR3 extends over 15 amino acids. Germline CDR1 GTSNPN, CDR2 SVGIG (reference sequence). CDR3 nucleotide sequence: TGTGCCTGGAGTGCCTTCCTAGCGGGAGTAGACGAGCAGTACTTC. It codes for CAWSAFLAGVDEQYF.

V gene TRBV27 combines with J gene TRBJ2-5; 9 nucleotides align to TRBD2. V dropped 6 bases and J dropped 7; count of bases not matched to a gene: 9. CDR1 is MNHEY and CDR2 is SMNVEV in the germline V gene (reference sequence). The CDR3 totals 14 residues. CDR3 sequence: CASRAGGGGGTQYF. DNA of the CDR3: TGTGCCAGCAGAGCGGGAGGAGGGGGGGGGACCCAGTACTTC.

This chain joins TRBV19 and TRBJ2-7; a possible D gene is TRBD1 (6 bases). From germline, CDR1 is LNHDA and CDR2 SQIVND (reference sequence). This CDR3 spans 16 amino acids. Trimming left V 4 bases short and J 2 bases short, with 18 bases between. The CDR3 protein is CASSTRQDQPTYEQYF. The CDR3 region has the DNA TGTGCCAGTAGTACACGACAGGACCAGCCTACCTACGAGCAGTACTTC.

The chain recombines TRBV5-5 with TRBJ2-7; 7 bases are shared with TRBD1. CDR3 length: 14 residues. After removal of 4 bases from V and 6 bases from J, the junction contained 10 bases not matched to a gene. Germline-derived CDR1 and CDR2 are SGHKS and YYEKEE (reference sequence). The CDR3 region has the DNA TGTGCCAGCAGCGGCCAGACAGGGAAGGGCGAGCAGTACTTC. Amino acid sequence: CASSGQTGKGEQYF.

In its sample, this clone was seen once. The genes are TRBV7-9 and TRBJ1-5; 8 nucleotides align to TRBD1. This CDR3 comprises 16 residues. Germline V gives CDR1 SEHNR, CDR2 FQNEAQ (reference sequence). Trimming at V came to 0 bases and at J to 4 bases, leaving 5 bases not matched to a gene. The chain's CDR3 is CASSLAGQGRNQPQHF. CDR3 nucleotide sequence: TGTGCCAGCAGCTTAGCCGGACAGGGTCGAAATCAGCCCCAGCATTTT. The full variable domain, in which reference TRBV7-9 and TRBJ1-5 provide the parts outside the CDR3, is DTGVSQNPRHKITKRGQNVTFRCDPISEHNRLYWYRQTLGQGPEFLTYFQNEAQLEKSRLLSDRFSAERPKGSFSTLEIQRTEQGDSAMYLCASSLAGQGRNQPQHFGDGTRLSIL.

This clone was seen once. The chain joins TRBV3-1 (or the pseudogene TRBV3-2) to TRBJ1-5; 8 bases are shared with TRBD1. The CDR3 is 15 amino acids. From germline, CDR1 is LGHDT and CDR2 YNNKEL (reference sequence). J gave up 6 bases and V 0 bases, and 4 bases lay outside the gene matches. For the CDR3, the DNA is TGTGCCAGCAGCCAAGACGGACAGGGCTTTCAGCCCCAGCATTTT. This translates into CASSQDGQGFQPQHF.

The chain links TRBV5-8 to TRBJ1-5; 7 bases align to TRBD1. CDR1 and CDR2 (germline): SGHTS, YDEGEE. This CDR3 has 17 amino acids. Trimming took 2 bases from V and 2 from J; bases not matched to a gene: 10. CDR3 region: CASSFDRDIIGNQPQHF. The CDR3 nucleotides are TGTGCCAGCAGCTTCGACAGGGACATTATCGGCAATCAGCCCCAGCATTTT.